This section outlines one T cell receptor beta chain sequence together with its context. Its antigen is currently not known. No quality values exist for individual bases; no much larger clone is one base distant. The data stem from a study of control samples from healthy donors and cancer patients (TCRdb year 2020). The CDR3 contains 13 residues, cysteine and phenylalanine counted. Just the 39-base CDR3 DNA is kept, in frame starting at base 1. The germline V gene encodes CDR1 SGHDN and CDR2 FVKESK. V drops 0 bases and J drops 10 bases, leaving 12 bases in between. The library was obtained by the immunoSEQ multiplex PCR assay. Sourced from immuneACCESS, this table was stored by TCRdb with only in-frame sequences that have V and J called. A share of the clones is absent; for the studies checked, an unresolved V gene accounts for under half, and the remainder has no known explanation. The sample has about 120,000 clones on record, around 89% of them singletons. 2% to 3% of the sample is held by the ten biggest clonotypes.

The TCR comes from a woman aged 70-85 years in good health. Here the chain combines TRBV14 and TRBJ2-5; tentative D gene TRBD2, with 5 bases matching. Sample: blood. The CDR3 protein sequence reads: CASSQEGSLSQYF. The base sequence is TGTGCCAGCAGCCAAGAGGGGAGCCTTAGCCAGTACTTC.